A single sample gave rise to the 15 T cell receptor beta chains below, sequenced in a study of cytomegalovirus exposure and HLA in healthy donors. PCR involved 60 Vbeta and 13 Jbeta primers. Assay used: immunoSEQ multiplex PCR; TCRdb lists only in-frame clones, some missing. Seen here are about 280,000 clones, roughly 90% observed once, and the top ten hold around 2.1%. The sequenced material came from PBMCs. The receptors shown here come from a woman aged 18-29 years in good health and CMV-seronegative.

This chain connects TRBV30 to TRBJ2-2, with TRBD2 identical over 9 bases. The CDR3 length is 16 residues. Trimming at V came to 0 bases and at J to 5 bases, leaving 7 bases not matched to a gene. CDR1 is GTSNPN and CDR2 is SVGIG in the germline V gene (reference sequence). The chain's CDR3 is CAWSVGRGGLTGELFF. CDR3 in DNA: TGTGCCTGGAGTGTTGGGCGGGGGGGCCTTACCGGGGAGCTGTTTTTT.

J is TRBJ1-1 and V is TRBV7-9, with 7 bases matching TRBD1. This CDR3 is built from 14 residues. Germline CDR1 reads SEHNR; CDR2 reads FQNEAQ (reference sequence). The J segment lost 5 bases and the V segment lost 1 base, leaving 4 bases of the junction unmatched. The CDR3 protein is CASSLGTGRTEAFF. CDR3 in DNA: TGTGCCAGCAGCTTAGGGACAGGAAGAACTGAAGCTTTCTTT.

V usage is TRBV6-1 and J usage is TRBJ2-3, with unresolved D. Trimming removed 1 base from V and 4 bases from J, with 12 bases in between. The CDR3 is 15 residues long. The germline gives CDR1 MNHNS, CDR2 SASEGT. CDR3 sequence reads: CASSEGVSPADTQYF. The CDR3 nucleotides read TGTGCCAGCAGTGAAGGGGTTAGCCCGGCAGATACGCAGTATTTT.

As regards this clone: One end of the junction fails to match germline, which may point to a read error. The same CDR3 arises from other DNA sequences in this sample as well. The chain uses TRBV4-2 and TRBJ1-2; D is undetermined. The CDR3 loop spans 18 amino acids. Germline assignment: CDR1 LGHNA and CDR2 YNFKEQ. CDR3 coding DNA: TGTGCCAGCAGCCAAGACTCTCTAGGCCGATTTTTTAACGATGGCTACACCTTC. Its translation: CASSQDSLGRFFNDGYTF.

This sequence joins TRBV9 and TRBJ1-3; D is ambiguous. The CDR3 sequence is 14 residues long. The ends were cut back, 1 base at V and 5 bases at J, with 10 bases in the middle. CDR1 SGDLS and CDR2 YYNGEE come from the germline V gene. In nucleotides, the CDR3 is TGTGCCAGCAGCGTATCTGGGCTGCGAAACACCATATATTTT. Translation: CASSVSGLRNTIYF.

The rearrangement joins TRBV4-2 to TRBJ2-7, with 7 bases aligning to TRBD1. This CDR3 has 13 residues. CDR1 is LGHNA and CDR2 is YNFKEQ in the germline V gene. J lost 6 bases, V lost 2 bases, and 4 bases had no gene match. CDR3 protein: CASSQLQGSEQYF. CDR3 coding DNA: TGTGCCAGCAGCCAATTACAGGGGAGCGAGCAGTACTTC.

The chain links TRBV2 to TRBJ2-1; 8 nucleotides line up with TRBD2. With V trimmed by 4 bases and J by 5 bases, 4 bases remained unmatched. The CDR3 loop spans 14 amino acids. Germline V gene lookup returns CDR1 SNHLY and CDR2 FYNNEI. The CDR3 region is CASSGLLADNEQFF. DNA for the CDR3: TGTGCCAGCAGTGGTCTACTAGCGGACAATGAGCAGTTCTTC.

The V call is TRBV19, the J call TRBJ2-5, with 7 bases matching TRBD2. CDR3 length: 15 amino acids. The V gene's germline CDR1 is LNHDA and CDR2 SQIVND (reference sequence). V was clipped by 6 bases and J by 5 bases; unmatched bases: 12. CDR3 region: CASRVGGSREETQYF. In DNA form, the CDR3 reads TGTGCCAGTAGGGTGGGAGGGTCTCGCGAGGAGACCCAGTACTTC.

The chain carries TRBV30 and TRBJ1-6; D gene ambiguous. V lost 2 bases to trimming and J lost 7 bases, with 12 bases between them. CDR1 is GTSNPN and CDR2 is SVGIG in the germline V gene (reference sequence). The CDR3 consists of 14 residues. The CDR3 sequence: CAWSREGRNSPLHF. In DNA, the CDR3 is TGTGCCTGGAGTAGGGAAGGGAGGAATTCACCCCTCCACTTT.

This clone was seen only once. This chain joins TRBV18 and TRBJ2-2; 8 bases align to TRBD1. CDR1 and CDR2 from the germline V gene are KGHSH and LQKENI. V gave up 2 bases and J gave up 4 bases; unmatched junction bases: 9. The CDR3 contains 17 residues. CDR3 region: CASSPSRGRRGTGELFF. The CDR3, as DNA: TGTGCCAGCTCACCATCCAGGGGGCGCCGGGGCACCGGGGAGCTGTTTTTT.

The gene calls are TRBV5-1 and TRBJ1-2; TRBD1 agrees at 7 bases. Germline CDR1 reads SGHRS; CDR2 reads YFSETQ. This CDR3 comprises 15 residues. J lost 1 base, V lost 3 bases, and 6 bases had no gene match. The chain's CDR3 is CASSSPQGDNYGYTF. Here the CDR3 DNA reads TGCGCCAGCAGCTCTCCGCAGGGGGATAACTATGGCTACACCTTC.

The chain carries TRBV27 and TRBJ1-2; D ambiguous. V lost 4 bases and J 4 bases, leaving 10 bases between the germline ends. The CDR3 length is 13 residues. Germline CDR1 is MNHEY and CDR2 is SMNVEV (reference sequence). In nucleotides, the CDR3 is TGTGCCAGCAGTTACGGGAGTACCTATGGCTACACCTTC. Its translation is CASSYGSTYGYTF.

This clone was observed once. The chain links TRBV2 to TRBJ2-2, with 15 positions matching TRBD2. CDR1 is SNHLY, CDR2 FYNNEI, per germline. The CDR3 is made up of 16 amino acids. V trimming: 9 bases; J trimming: 5 bases; junction bases outside the gene matches: 7. CDR3 DNA: TGTGCCAGTACAGGGACTAGCGGGGGGTGGACCGGGGAGCTGTTTTTT. As protein: CASTGTSGGWTGELFF.

This rearrangement joins TRBV14 to TRBJ2-3; 8 positions agree with TRBD1. The CDR3 loop spans 14 amino acids. J was trimmed by 1 base and V by 4 bases; bases with no gene match: 1. Germline lookup yields CDR1 SGHDN and CDR2 FVKESK. This CDR3 reads CASSRTGRTDTQYF. CDR3 DNA: TGTGCCAGCAGCCGGACAGGGCGCACAGATACGCAGTATTTT.

The V call is TRBV5-8, the J call TRBJ2-2, with TRBD1 matching over 8 bases. In germline, CDR1 is SGHTS, CDR2 YDEGEE. V lost 7 bases, J lost 1 base, and 15 bases stayed unmatched. This CDR3 spans 18 amino acids. In DNA form, the CDR3 reads TGTGCCAGCCCTATGGACAGGGTTAATTTTAGGAACACCGGGGAGCTGTTTTTT. It specifies CASPMDRVNFRNTGELFF.